The 7 T cell receptor beta chains in this list originate from one sample, sequenced in a study of T cell responses to AZD1222 COVID-19 vaccine. Profiling relied on immunoSEQ multiplex PCR, and the TCRdb table lists in-frame clones only, not all of them. The sample yields under 300,000 clones, approximately 95% seen once. Sequenced material: peripheral blood, taken on day 0 of AZD1222 vaccination. These TCRs come from an adult in good health.

This sequence joins TRBV19 and TRBJ1-6; possible D gene TRBD1, 6 bases. CDR1 is LNHDA and CDR2 is SQIVND in the germline V gene (reference sequence). V shed 7 bases and J shed 5 bases, with 12 bases lying between them. CDR3 length: 14 amino acids. CDR3 loop: CASTVDRNNSPLHF. The DNA for the CDR3 is TGTGCCAGTACCGTTGACAGGAATAATTCACCCCTCCACTTT.

The chain has TRBV5-4 and TRBJ1-3; unclear D gene. Looked up from germline, CDR1 is SGHNT and CDR2 is YYREEE (reference sequence). V was pared by 1 base and J by 4 bases, with 6 bases between. This CDR3 region has 13 residues. CDR3 nucleotide sequence: TGTGCCAGCAGCTTGTCGGTAGGAAACACCATATATTTT. Protein product: CASSLSVGNTIYF.

The J gene is TRBJ2-3, the V gene TRBV3-1 (or the pseudogene TRBV3-2); D unresolved. Germline-derived CDR1 and CDR2 are LGHDT and YNNKEL (reference sequence). The CDR3 is 15 residues long. Trimming took off 4 bases at V and 6 bases at J, with 17 bases between the two ends. The CDR3 DNA sequence: TGTGCCAGCAGCCCCGGTCCCTCCCCCCAGGATACGCAGTATTTT. Translated, it gives CASSPGPSPQDTQYF.

The V call is TRBV9, the J call TRBJ2-6; D gene unclear. The V end lost 0 bases, the J end lost 0 bases, and 7 bases lay between the germline ends. Germline lookup yields CDR1 SGDLS and CDR2 YYNGEE. The length of the CDR3 is 16 residues. CDR3 DNA sequence: TGTGCCAGCAGCGTAGTGGGTCTCTCTGGGGCCAACGTCCTGACTTTC. Its translation: CASSVVGLSGANVLTF.

The chain carries TRBV2 and TRBJ2-7, with D hard to call. Germline V gene lookup returns CDR1 SNHLY and CDR2 FYNNEI. CDR3 length: 14 amino acids. Trimming shortened V by 10 bases and J by 1 base, and 17 bases separated the two germline ends. CDR3 residues: CATRVVPRSYEQYF. CDR3 nucleotide sequence: TGTGCCACTAGAGTCGTCCCCAGATCCTACGAGCAGTACTTC.

The chain carries TRBV29-1 and TRBJ2-3; TRBD2 matches 7 bases. The CDR3 covers 13 residues. Per germline, CDR1 SQVTM and CDR2 ANQGSEA. V trimming: 4 bases; J trimming: 0 bases; junction bases outside the gene matches: 1. In DNA, the CDR3 is TGCAGCGTTGGGGGGGGGAGCACAGATACGCAGTATTTT. This codes for CSVGGGSTDTQYF.

V usage is TRBV11-2 and J usage is TRBJ1-4, with 10 bases matching TRBD1. V trimming: 5 bases; J trimming: 5 bases; junction bases outside the gene matches: 2. Germline V gene sequence: CDR1 SGHAT, CDR2 FQNNGV. The CDR3 has 14 amino acids. The CDR3 DNA reads TGTGCCAGCAGCAAGGGACAGGGGAATGAAAAACTGTTTTTT. This sequence encodes CASSKGQGNEKLFF.